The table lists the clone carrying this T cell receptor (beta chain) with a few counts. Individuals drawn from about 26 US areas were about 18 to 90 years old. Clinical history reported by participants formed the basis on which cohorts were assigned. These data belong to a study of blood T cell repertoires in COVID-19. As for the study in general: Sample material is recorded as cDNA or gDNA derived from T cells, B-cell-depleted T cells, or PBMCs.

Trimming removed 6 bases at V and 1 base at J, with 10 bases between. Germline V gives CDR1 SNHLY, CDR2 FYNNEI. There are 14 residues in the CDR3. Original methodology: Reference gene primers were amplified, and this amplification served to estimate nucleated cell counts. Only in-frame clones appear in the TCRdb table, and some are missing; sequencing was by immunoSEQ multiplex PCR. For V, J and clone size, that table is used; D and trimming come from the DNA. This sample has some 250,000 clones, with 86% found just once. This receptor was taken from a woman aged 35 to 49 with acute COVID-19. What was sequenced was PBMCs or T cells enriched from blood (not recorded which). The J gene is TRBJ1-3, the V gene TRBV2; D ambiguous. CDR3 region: CASRARSSGNTIYF. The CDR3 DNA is TGTGCCAGCAGAGCCAGGTCTTCTGGAAACACCATATATTTT.